Given below is one T cell receptor (beta chain) in context. Methods used by the authors: For nucleated cells, counts were estimated from reference gene primer amplification. TCRdb's table, derived via immunoSEQ multiplex PCR, lists solely in-frame clones and lacks some. V and J calls and clone size follow that table, whereas D and trimming were derived from the DNA. Counted here are some 65,000 clones, roughly 92% occurring once; the ten biggest clones make up roughly 2.7%. This sample was included in a study of blood T cell repertoires in COVID-19. Study context: Acute-phase and convalescent COVID-19 samples originated in the United States, Italy and Spain. From T cells, B-cell-depleted T cells, or PBMCs came the material, which was cDNA or gDNA.

Sequenced input: peripheral blood. This clonotype originated in a man between 65 and 85 years old with active COVID-19.

CDR3 nucleotide sequence: TGCGCCAGCAGCCCCGCGGGCCAGATAAACACCGGGGAGCTGTTTTTT. This translates into CASSPAGQINTGELFF. The chain is built from TRBV5-1 and TRBJ2-2; the D gene is possibly TRBD2 (5 bases). V was shortened by 4 bases and J by 2 bases, with 15 bases between the two germline ends. The CDR3 sequence is 16 residues long. Per germline, CDR1 SGHRS and CDR2 YFSETQ.